The T cell receptor beta chain described here comes from a study of T cell changes during pregnancy in multiple sclerosis. The germline V gene has CDR1 SGHRS and CDR2 YFSETQ. This CDR3 region has 13 residues. V was pared by 4 bases and J by 2 bases, with 7 bases between. Produced via immunoSEQ multiplex PCR; TCRdb's table is partial and in-frame only. This sample carries over 70,000 clones, 94% of them seen once, and the ten largest clones take around 0.86%. This receptor was identified in a female donor with multiple sclerosis, enrolled in a pregnancy study. Source: peripheral blood, taken in the third trimester of pregnancy. The V call is TRBV5-1, the J call TRBJ1-5, with D uncertain. The CDR3 nucleotides read TGCGCCAGCAGCCCCGAGGGCAATCAGCCCCAGCATTTT. It yields the protein CASSPEGNQPQHF.